What follows describes a single TCR beta chain. These data are taken from a study of blood T cells in healthy people across ages. Germline V gives CDR1 SGHAT, CDR2 FQNNGV. The V gene end was trimmed by 1 base and the J gene end by 4 bases; junction bases not matched to a gene: 3. This CDR3 spans 15 amino acids. Sample-barcoded 5' priming and a J-beta primer mix drove a second PCR of about 6 to 12 cycles. TCRdb analysed the 5' RACE reads with MiXCR anew, one entry per CDR3 protein. Of around 700,000 distinct CDR3 sequences in the sample, around a quarter were seen once. The sample also formed part of further work on T cells of mothers and their children.

The sequenced sample consisted of blood. The TCR was taken from a boy aged 5-17 years in good health. The V gene is TRBV11-2, the J gene TRBJ2-5, with 10 bases aligning to TRBD1. The DNA of the CDR3 is TGTGCCAGCAGCTTAGCGGGACAGGGGAGAGAGACCCAGTACTTC. Amino acid sequence: CASSLAGQGRETQYF.